A selection of T cell receptor beta chains follows, all from one sample in a study of T cell repertoires in cytomegalovirus infection. TCRdb re-called the reads through MiXCR, storing one row per CDR3 protein. The repertoire holds a few hundred thousand distinct CDR3 sequences, with roughly 13% as singletons. The sequenced sample was PBMCs. The receptors derive from a human donor in good health (CMV status not recorded). Some clones in this sample may be carry-over from other donors' samples. The CDR3 runs from the conserved cysteine through the conserved F or W.

v_call	j_call	cdr3_aa
TRBV6-6	TRBJ2-2	CASNFDIAGGPTGELFF
TRBV7-8	TRBJ2-5	CASSGRSVGETQYF
TRBV27	TRBJ1-2	CASSLSRRGVPRGYTF
TRBV7-9	TRBJ2-6	CASSLSSDWGDGANVLTF
TRBV7-2	TRBJ2-5	CASSYPGERRYF
TRBV7-8	TRBJ2-1	CASSFVYHEQFF
TRBV20-1	TRBJ2-7	CSAQGQGNLYEQYF
TRBV25-1	TRBJ1-2	CASSLRENYGYTF
TRBV9	TRBJ2-7	CASSVASGGIYEQYF
TRBV20-1	TRBJ1-5	CSAARDSNQPQHF
TRBV6-2/TRBV6-3	TRBJ2-1	CASSNGGALREQFF
TRBV18	TRBJ1-5	CASSPTDRVRDQPQHF
TRBV20-1	TRBJ2-1	CSAGGSGEQFF
TRBV7-2	TRBJ2-2	CASSPNLELFF
TRBV2	TRBJ2-6	CASSRDRDSGANVLTF
TRBV6-1	TRBJ2-7	CASSLTGINEQYF
TRBV7-2	TRBJ2-7	CASSLGVAGAYEQYF
TRBV12-3/TRBV12-4	TRBJ2-2	CASSFISGTVNTGELFF
TRBV25-1	TRBJ1-1	CASSESGWNTEAFF
TRBV6-4	TRBJ2-3	CASSEQGGSVDTQYF
TRBV5-5	TRBJ2-1	CASSVQGGQSYNEQFF
TRBV4-2	TRBJ2-1	CASSQEDGRNNEQFF